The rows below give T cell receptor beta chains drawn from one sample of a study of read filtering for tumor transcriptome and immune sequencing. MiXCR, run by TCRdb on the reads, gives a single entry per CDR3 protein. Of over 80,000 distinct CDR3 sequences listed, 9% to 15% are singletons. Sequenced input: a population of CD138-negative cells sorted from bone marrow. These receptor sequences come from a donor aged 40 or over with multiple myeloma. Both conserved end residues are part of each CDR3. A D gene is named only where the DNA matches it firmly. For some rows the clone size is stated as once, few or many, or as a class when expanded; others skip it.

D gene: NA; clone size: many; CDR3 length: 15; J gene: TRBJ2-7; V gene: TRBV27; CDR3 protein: CASSSLKWGDYEQYF; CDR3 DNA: TGTGCCAGCAGTTCCCTTAAGTGGGGAGACTACGAGCAGTACTTC
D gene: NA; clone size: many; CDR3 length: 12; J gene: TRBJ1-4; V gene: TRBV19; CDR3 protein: CASSSDNEKLFF; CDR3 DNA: TGTGCCAGTAGTAGTGATAATGAAAAACTGTTTTTT
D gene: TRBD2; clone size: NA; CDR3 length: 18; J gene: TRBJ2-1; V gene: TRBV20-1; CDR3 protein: CSARDPWASGSSYNEQFF; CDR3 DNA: TGCAGTGCTAGAGATCCATGGGCTAGCGGGAGCTCCTACAATGAGCAGTTCTTC
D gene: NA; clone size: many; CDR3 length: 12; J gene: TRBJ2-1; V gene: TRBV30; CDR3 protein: CAWNEGYNEQFF; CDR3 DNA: TGTGCCTGGAATGAAGGGTACAATGAGCAGTTCTTC
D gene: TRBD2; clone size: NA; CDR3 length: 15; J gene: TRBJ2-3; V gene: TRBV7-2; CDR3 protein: CASSLGGAGLETQYF; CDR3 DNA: TGTGCCAGCAGCTTAGGAGGAGCGGGACTAGAAACGCAGTATTTT
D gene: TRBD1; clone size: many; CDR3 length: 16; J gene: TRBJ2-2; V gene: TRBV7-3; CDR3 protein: CASSRTGGYDTGELFF; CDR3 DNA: TGTGCCAGCAGCCGAACAGGGGGCTACGACACCGGGGAGCTGTTTTTT
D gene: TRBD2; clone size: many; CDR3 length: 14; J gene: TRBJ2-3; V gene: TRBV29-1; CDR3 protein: CSVGYRGGTDTQYF; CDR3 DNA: TGCAGCGTTGGTTATCGGGGGGGCACAGATACGCAGTATTTT
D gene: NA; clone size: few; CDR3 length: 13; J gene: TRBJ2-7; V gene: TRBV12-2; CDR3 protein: CASRLDALTEQYF; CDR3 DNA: TGTGCAAGTCGCTTAGATGCCCTAACGGAGCAGTACTTC
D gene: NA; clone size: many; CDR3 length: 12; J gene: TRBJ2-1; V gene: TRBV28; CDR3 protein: CASSSGDNEQFF; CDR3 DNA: TGTGCCAGCAGTTCAGGGGATAATGAGCAGTTCTTC
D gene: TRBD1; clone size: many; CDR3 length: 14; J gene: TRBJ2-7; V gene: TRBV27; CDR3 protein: CASSSGTGYGEQYF; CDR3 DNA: TGTGCCAGCAGCTCCGGGACAGGGTATGGCGAGCAGTACTTC
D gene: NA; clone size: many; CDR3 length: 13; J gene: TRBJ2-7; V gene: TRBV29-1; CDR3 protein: CSVEDLRGSGQYF; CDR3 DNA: TGCAGCGTTGAAGACCTCAGGGGTAGTGGTCAGTACTTC
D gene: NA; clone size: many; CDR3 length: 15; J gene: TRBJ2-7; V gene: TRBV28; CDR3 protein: CASSYSDLSSYEQYF; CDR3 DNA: TGTGCCAGCAGTTACTCGGACTTAAGCTCCTACGAGCAGTACTTC
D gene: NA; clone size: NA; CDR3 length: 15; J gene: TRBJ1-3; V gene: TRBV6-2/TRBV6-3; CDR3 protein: CASSLEASSGNTIYF; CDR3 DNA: TGTGCCAGCAGTTTAGAGGCGAGCTCTGGAAACACCATATATTTT
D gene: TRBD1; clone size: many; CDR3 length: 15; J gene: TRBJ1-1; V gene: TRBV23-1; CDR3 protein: CASSQSYEDRGEAFF; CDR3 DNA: TGCGCCAGCAGTCAATCGTACGAGGACAGGGGCGAAGCTTTCTTT
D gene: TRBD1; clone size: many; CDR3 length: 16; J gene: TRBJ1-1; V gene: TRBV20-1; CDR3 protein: CSARMGLDRQVTEAFF; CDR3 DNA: TGCAGTGCTAGAATGGGATTGGACAGGCAAGTCACTGAAGCTTTCTTT